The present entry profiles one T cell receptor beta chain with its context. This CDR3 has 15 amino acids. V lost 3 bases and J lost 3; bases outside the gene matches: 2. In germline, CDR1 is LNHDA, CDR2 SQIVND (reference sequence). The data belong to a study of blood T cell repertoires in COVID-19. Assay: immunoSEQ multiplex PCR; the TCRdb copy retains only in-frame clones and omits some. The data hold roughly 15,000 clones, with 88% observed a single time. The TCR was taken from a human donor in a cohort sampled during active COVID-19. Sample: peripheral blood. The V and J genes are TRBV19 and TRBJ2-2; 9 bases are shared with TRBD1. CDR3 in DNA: TGTGCCAGTAGTATGGGACAGGGTTACACCGGGGAGCTGTTTTTT. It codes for CASSMGQGYTGELFF.